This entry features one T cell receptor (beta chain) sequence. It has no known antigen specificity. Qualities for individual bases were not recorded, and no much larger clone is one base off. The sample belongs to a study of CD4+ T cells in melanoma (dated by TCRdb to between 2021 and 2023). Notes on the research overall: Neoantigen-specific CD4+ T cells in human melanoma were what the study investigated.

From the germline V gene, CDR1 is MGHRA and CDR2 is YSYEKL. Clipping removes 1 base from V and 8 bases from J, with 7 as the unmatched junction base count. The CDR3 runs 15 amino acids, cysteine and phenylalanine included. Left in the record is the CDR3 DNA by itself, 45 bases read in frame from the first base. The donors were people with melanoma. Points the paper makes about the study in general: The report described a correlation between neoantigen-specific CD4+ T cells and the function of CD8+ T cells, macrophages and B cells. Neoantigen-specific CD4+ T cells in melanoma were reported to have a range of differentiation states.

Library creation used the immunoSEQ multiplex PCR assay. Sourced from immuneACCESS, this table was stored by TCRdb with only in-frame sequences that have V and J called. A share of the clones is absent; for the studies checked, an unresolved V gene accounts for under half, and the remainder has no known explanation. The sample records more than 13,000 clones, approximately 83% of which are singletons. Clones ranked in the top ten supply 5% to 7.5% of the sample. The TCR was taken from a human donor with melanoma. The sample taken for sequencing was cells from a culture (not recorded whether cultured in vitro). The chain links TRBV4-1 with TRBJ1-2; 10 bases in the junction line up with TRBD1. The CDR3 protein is CASSQGGDRGRGYTF. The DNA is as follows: TGCGCCAGCAGCCAAGGGGGGGACAGGGGACGAGGCTACACCTTC.